The rows below give T cell receptor beta chains drawn from one sample of a study of PD-L1 blockade in urothelial cancer. The protocol was immunoSEQ multiplex PCR, while the TCRdb copy is restricted to in-frame clones and leaves out a portion. This sample has tens of thousands of clones, with approximately 85% found just once. Sequencing used PBMCs, obtained around atezolizumab (anti-PD-L1) treatment. Source of these receptors: a man aged 55 to 70 with urothelial cancer. Both conserved end residues are part of each CDR3. D genes are given only for firm matches. Where a row states a size, it is once, few, many or the class of an expanded clone; other rows omit it.

d_gene: -
j_gene: TRBJ2-2
v_gene: TRBV5-1
abundance: once
CDR3aa: CASSLGQLNTGELFF
CDR3nt: TGCGCCAGCAGCTTAGGACAGCTGAACACCGGGGAGCTGTTTTTT

d_gene: -
j_gene: TRBJ1-2
v_gene: TRBV6-1
abundance: -
CDR3aa: CASLRTENYGYTF
CDR3nt: TGTGCCAGTCTGAGGACAGAGAACTATGGCTACACCTTC

d_gene: TRBD1
j_gene: TRBJ1-2
v_gene: TRBV9
abundance: -
CDR3aa: CASSVSPGQGGGYTF
CDR3nt: TGTGCCAGCAGCGTGTCCCCGGGACAGGGGGGTGGCTACACCTTC

d_gene: -
j_gene: TRBJ2-1
v_gene: TRBV14
abundance: -
CDR3aa: CASSQDWGVGLRNEQFF
CDR3nt: TGTGCCAGCAGCCAAGATTGGGGGGTGGGATTACGCAATGAGCAGTTCTTC

d_gene: -
j_gene: TRBJ2-3
v_gene: TRBV18
abundance: -
CDR3aa: CASSPPSNPDTQYF
CDR3nt: TGTGCCAGCTCACCACCTAGCAATCCAGATACGCAGTATTTT

d_gene: TRBD1
j_gene: TRBJ2-4
v_gene: TRBV6-1
abundance: few
CDR3aa: CASMRQGEENIQYF
CDR3nt: TGTGCCAGCATGAGACAGGGAGAGGAAAACATTCAGTACTTC

d_gene: -
j_gene: TRBJ1-3
v_gene: TRBV18
abundance: -
CDR3aa: CASSLDSRDTIYF
CDR3nt: TGTGCCAGCTCACTGGACAGTCGGGACACCATATATTTT

d_gene: TRBD2
j_gene: TRBJ2-7
v_gene: TRBV6-1
abundance: few
CDR3aa: CASGTGTSAGEQYF
CDR3nt: TGTGCCAGCGGGACCGGGACTAGCGCAGGCGAGCAGTACTTC

d_gene: TRBD1
j_gene: TRBJ1-2
v_gene: TRBV9
abundance: -
CDR3aa: CASSVFPGQGGDNYGYTF
CDR3nt: TGTGCCAGCAGCGTTTTCCCTGGACAGGGGGGTGATAACTATGGCTACACCTTC

d_gene: -
j_gene: TRBJ2-7
v_gene: TRBV5-6
abundance: -
CDR3aa: CASSKQGYEQYF
CDR3nt: TGTGCCAGCAGCAAACAGGGCTACGAGCAGTACTTC

d_gene: -
j_gene: TRBJ2-7
v_gene: TRBV14
abundance: -
CDR3aa: CASSSFAGSHEQYF
CDR3nt: TGTGCCAGCAGCTCCTTCGCCGGGAGTCACGAGCAGTACTTC

d_gene: -
j_gene: TRBJ1-5
v_gene: TRBV18
abundance: -
CDR3aa: CASSPDNNQPQHF
CDR3nt: TGTGCCAGCTCACCGGACAACAATCAGCCCCAGCATTTT

d_gene: -
j_gene: TRBJ1-1
v_gene: TRBV5-6
abundance: -
CDR3aa: CASSLARGRNTEAFF
CDR3nt: TGTGCCAGCAGCTTGGCCAGAGGGCGGAACACTGAAGCTTTCTTT

d_gene: TRBD1
j_gene: TRBJ1-2
v_gene: TRBV5-6
abundance: -
CDR3aa: CASSTILRGRIYGYTF
CDR3nt: TGTGCCAGCAGCACCATCCTCAGGGGGCGGATCTATGGCTACACCTTC

d_gene: TRBD2
j_gene: TRBJ2-5
v_gene: TRBV5-6
abundance: -
CDR3aa: CASSLAGGGETQYF
CDR3nt: TGTGCCAGCAGCTTGGCGGGGGGAGGGGAGACCCAGTACTTC

d_gene: TRBD1
j_gene: TRBJ1-5
v_gene: TRBV6-1
abundance: -
CDR3aa: CASSKDRGPNQPQHF
CDR3nt: TGTGCCAGCAGTAAGGACAGGGGGCCCAATCAGCCCCAGCATTTT

d_gene: -
j_gene: TRBJ1-2
v_gene: TRBV18
abundance: -
CDR3aa: CASSTNSYGYTF
CDR3nt: TGTGCCAGCTCCACTAATTCATATGGCTACACCTTC

d_gene: -
j_gene: TRBJ1-5
v_gene: TRBV7-9
abundance: -
CDR3aa: CASSQTANQPQHF
CDR3nt: TGTGCCAGCAGCCAGACAGCGAATCAGCCCCAGCATTTT

d_gene: -
j_gene: TRBJ2-2
v_gene: TRBV5-1
abundance: -
CDR3aa: CASSLAANTGELFF
CDR3nt: TGCGCCAGCAGCTTAGCTGCGAACACCGGGGAGCTGTTTTTT

d_gene: TRBD2
j_gene: TRBJ2-3
v_gene: TRBV10-1
abundance: -
CDR3aa: CASRASGGAGTQYF
CDR3nt: TGCGCCAGTCGGGCCAGCGGGGGGGCGGGTACGCAGTATTTT

d_gene: -
j_gene: TRBJ2-5
v_gene: TRBV2
abundance: -
CDR3aa: CASRGGLAYQETQYF
CDR3nt: TGTGCCAGCAGGGGGGGACTGGCTTACCAAGAGACCCAGTACTTC

d_gene: TRBD1
j_gene: TRBJ1-2
v_gene: TRBV30
abundance: -
CDR3aa: CAWSYGQGGYTF
CDR3nt: TGTGCCTGGAGTTACGGACAGGGAGGCTACACCTTC

d_gene: -
j_gene: TRBJ2-3
v_gene: TRBV7-9
abundance: once
CDR3aa: CASSPYTDTQYF
CDR3nt: TGTGCCAGCAGCCCGTACACAGATACGCAGTATTTT

d_gene: -
j_gene: TRBJ1-5
v_gene: TRBV21-1
abundance: -
CDR3aa: CASSSRIGTGGNQPQHF
CDR3nt: TGTGCCAGCAGCAGCCGAATCGGGACAGGGGGTAATCAGCCCCAGCATTTT

d_gene: TRBD2
j_gene: TRBJ2-1
v_gene: TRBV14
abundance: -
CDR3aa: CASSQDGSSGAYNEQFF
CDR3nt: TGTGCCAGCAGCCAAGATGGGTCTAGCGGGGCATACAATGAGCAGTTCTTC

d_gene: -
j_gene: TRBJ2-5
v_gene: TRBV20-1
abundance: -
CDR3aa: CSAQLQETQYF
CDR3nt: TGCAGTGCTCAGTTACAAGAGACCCAGTACTTC

d_gene: -
j_gene: TRBJ2-5
v_gene: TRBV6-5
abundance: -
CDR3aa: CASSSGETQYF
CDR3nt: TGTGCCAGCAGTTCGGGGGAGACCCAGTACTTC

d_gene: -
j_gene: TRBJ1-2
v_gene: TRBV9
abundance: -
CDR3aa: CASSVAYRGNYGYTF
CDR3nt: TGTGCCAGCAGCGTAGCCTACCGGGGGAACTATGGCTACACCTTC

d_gene: TRBD2
j_gene: TRBJ2-1
v_gene: TRBV5-1
abundance: once
CDR3aa: CASTLGTSGGSEQFF
CDR3nt: TGCGCCAGCACCCTGGGTACTAGCGGGGGGAGTGAGCAGTTCTTC

d_gene: TRBD1
j_gene: TRBJ1-6
v_gene: TRBV7-8
abundance: -
CDR3aa: CASSLVRQGYWNSPLHF
CDR3nt: TGTGCCAGCAGCTTAGTAAGACAGGGATATTGGAATTCACCCCTCCACTTT

d_gene: -
j_gene: TRBJ1-1
v_gene: TRBV10-3
abundance: -
CDR3aa: CAIRRPEGTEAFF
CDR3nt: TGTGCCATCAGACGGCCGGAGGGGACTGAAGCTTTCTTT

d_gene: TRBD1
j_gene: TRBJ2-7
v_gene: TRBV30
abundance: -
CDR3aa: CAWSVLPGQYEQYF
CDR3nt: TGTGCCTGGAGTGTCCTTCCGGGACAGTACGAGCAGTACTTC

d_gene: -
j_gene: TRBJ2-3
v_gene: TRBV6-5
abundance: -
CDR3aa: CASSYSGADGDTQYF
CDR3nt: TGTGCCAGCAGTTACTCAGGGGCAGATGGAGATACGCAGTATTTT

d_gene: TRBD1
j_gene: TRBJ1-2
v_gene: TRBV2
abundance: -
CDR3aa: CASTGQGAGYTF
CDR3nt: TGTGCCAGCACGGGACAGGGGGCAGGCTACACCTTC

d_gene: -
j_gene: TRBJ2-5
v_gene: TRBV4-2
abundance: -
CDR3aa: CASSQDRETQYF
CDR3nt: TGTGCCAGCAGCCAAGATCGGGAGACCCAGTACTTC

d_gene: TRBD1
j_gene: TRBJ1-5
v_gene: TRBV28
abundance: once
CDR3aa: CASSQDRIRPQHF
CDR3nt: TGTGCCAGCAGCCAGGACAGGATCCGGCCCCAGCATTTT

d_gene: -
j_gene: TRBJ1-1
v_gene: TRBV5-6
abundance: -
CDR3aa: CASSFLVQGHGTEAFF
CDR3nt: TGTGCCAGCAGCTTTCTGGTCCAGGGGCATGGCACTGAAGCTTTCTTT

d_gene: TRBD1
j_gene: TRBJ1-1
v_gene: TRBV28
abundance: -
CDR3aa: CASTPGDRVVAFF
CDR3nt: TGTGCCAGCACCCCTGGGGACAGGGTCGTGGCTTTCTTT

d_gene: TRBD1
j_gene: TRBJ2-7
v_gene: TRBV6-1
abundance: -
CDR3aa: CASRERGRVNHEQYF
CDR3nt: TGTGCCAGCAGGGAAAGGGGGCGCGTTAACCACGAGCAGTACTTC

d_gene: -
j_gene: TRBJ1-1
v_gene: TRBV28
abundance: -
CDR3aa: CASRLIREGGTEAFF
CDR3nt: TGTGCCAGCAGACTTATCAGGGAGGGCGGCACTGAAGCTTTCTTT

d_gene: TRBD1
j_gene: TRBJ2-1
v_gene: TRBV7-9
abundance: -
CDR3aa: CASSPETGLIMDEQFF
CDR3nt: TGTGCCAGCAGCCCCGAGACAGGGTTGATTATGGATGAGCAGTTCTTC

d_gene: -
j_gene: TRBJ1-2
v_gene: TRBV12-5
abundance: -
CDR3aa: CASGLWGGGANYGYTF
CDR3nt: TGTGCTAGTGGTTTGTGGGGAGGGGGAGCTAACTATGGCTACACCTTC

d_gene: TRBD1
j_gene: TRBJ2-2
v_gene: TRBV4-1
abundance: -
CDR3aa: CASSQEETGGNTGELFF
CDR3nt: TGCGCCAGCAGCCAAGAGGAGACAGGGGGAAACACCGGGGAGCTGTTTTTT

d_gene: -
j_gene: TRBJ2-5
v_gene: TRBV30
abundance: -
CDR3aa: CAWSAGGVGQETQYF
CDR3nt: TGTGCCTGGAGTGCCGGGGGTGTGGGGCAGGAGACCCAGTACTTC

d_gene: TRBD2
j_gene: TRBJ2-1
v_gene: TRBV5-4
abundance: -
CDR3aa: CASSLGLAGAAYNEQFF
CDR3nt: TGTGCCAGCAGCTTAGGACTAGCGGGGGCCGCCTACAATGAGCAGTTCTTC

d_gene: -
j_gene: TRBJ1-4
v_gene: TRBV5-5
abundance: -
CDR3aa: CASSETGNGEKLFF
CDR3nt: TGTGCCAGCAGCGAGACCGGGAACGGTGAAAAACTGTTTTTT

d_gene: -
j_gene: TRBJ2-2
v_gene: TRBV18
abundance: -
CDR3aa: CASSSEETYNTGELFF
CDR3nt: TGTGCCAGCTCTTCCGAAGAGACTTATAACACCGGGGAGCTGTTTTTT

d_gene: TRBD1
j_gene: TRBJ2-2
v_gene: TRBV19
abundance: -
CDR3aa: CASTGDRATGELFF
CDR3nt: TGTGCCAGTACGGGGGACAGGGCCACCGGGGAGCTGTTTTTT

d_gene: TRBD1
j_gene: TRBJ2-5
v_gene: TRBV5-1
abundance: -
CDR3aa: CASRAGTGGAQETQYF
CDR3nt: TGCGCCAGCAGGGCCGGGACAGGCGGCGCCCAAGAGACCCAGTACTTC

d_gene: -
j_gene: TRBJ1-5
v_gene: TRBV18
abundance: -
CDR3aa: CASSPAEDQPQHF
CDR3nt: TGTGCCAGCTCACCAGCGGAGGATCAGCCCCAGCATTTT